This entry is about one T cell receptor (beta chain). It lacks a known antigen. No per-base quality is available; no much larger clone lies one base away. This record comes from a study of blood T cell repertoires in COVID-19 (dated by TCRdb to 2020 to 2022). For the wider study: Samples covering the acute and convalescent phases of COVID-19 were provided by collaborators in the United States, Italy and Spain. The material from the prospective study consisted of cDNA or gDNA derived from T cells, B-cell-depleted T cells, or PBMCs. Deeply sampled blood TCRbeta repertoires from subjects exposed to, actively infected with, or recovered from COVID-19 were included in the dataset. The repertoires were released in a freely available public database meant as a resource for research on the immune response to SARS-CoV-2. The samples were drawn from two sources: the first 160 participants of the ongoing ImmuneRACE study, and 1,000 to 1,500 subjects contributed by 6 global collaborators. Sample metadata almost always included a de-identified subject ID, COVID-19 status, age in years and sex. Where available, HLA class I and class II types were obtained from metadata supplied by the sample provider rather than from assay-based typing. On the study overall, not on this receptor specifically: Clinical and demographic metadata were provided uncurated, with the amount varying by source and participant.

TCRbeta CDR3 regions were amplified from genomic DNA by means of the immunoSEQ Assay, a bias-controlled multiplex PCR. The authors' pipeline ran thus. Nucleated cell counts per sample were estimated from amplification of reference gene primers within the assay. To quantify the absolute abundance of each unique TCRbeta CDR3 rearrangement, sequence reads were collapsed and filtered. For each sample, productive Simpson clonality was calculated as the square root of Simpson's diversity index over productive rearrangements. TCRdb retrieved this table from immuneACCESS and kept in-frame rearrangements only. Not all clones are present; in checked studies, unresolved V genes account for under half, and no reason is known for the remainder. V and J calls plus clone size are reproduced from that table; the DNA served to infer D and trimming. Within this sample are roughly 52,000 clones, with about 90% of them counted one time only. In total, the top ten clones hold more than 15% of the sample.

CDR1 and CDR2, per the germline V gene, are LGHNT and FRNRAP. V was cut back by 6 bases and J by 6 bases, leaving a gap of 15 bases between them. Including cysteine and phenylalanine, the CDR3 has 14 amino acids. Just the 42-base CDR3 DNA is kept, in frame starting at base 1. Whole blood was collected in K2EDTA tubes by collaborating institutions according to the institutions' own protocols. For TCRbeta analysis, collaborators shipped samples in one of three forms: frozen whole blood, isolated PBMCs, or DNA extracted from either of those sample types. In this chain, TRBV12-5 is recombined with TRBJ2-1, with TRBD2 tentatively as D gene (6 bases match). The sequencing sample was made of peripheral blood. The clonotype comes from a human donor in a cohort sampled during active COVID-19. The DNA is TGTGCTAGTGGCACCGCAGGACTAATCAATGAGCAGTTCTTC. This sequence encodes CASGTAGLINEQFF. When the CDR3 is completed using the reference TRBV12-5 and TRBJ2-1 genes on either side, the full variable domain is DARVTQTPRHKVTEMGQEVTMRCQPILGHNTVFWYRQTMMQGLELLAYFRNRAPLDDSGMPKDRFSAEMPDATLATLKIQPSEPRDSAVYFCASGTAGLINEQFFGPGTRLTVL.